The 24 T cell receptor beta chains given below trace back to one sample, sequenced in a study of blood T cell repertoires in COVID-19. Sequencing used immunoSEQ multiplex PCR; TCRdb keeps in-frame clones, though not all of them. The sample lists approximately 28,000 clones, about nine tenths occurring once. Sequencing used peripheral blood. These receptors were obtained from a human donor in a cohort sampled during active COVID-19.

CDR3 bases: TGTGCCAGCAGGCAGGGAGGCTCATCTGGAAACACCATATATTTT. Translating gives CASRQGGSSGNTIYF. The chain employs TRBV28 and TRBJ1-3, with D possibly TRBD1 on 5 matching bases. Germline CDR1 MDHEN, CDR2 SYDVKM. The CDR3 is 15 residues long. Trimming removed 6 bases from V and 1 base from J, with 13 bases in between.

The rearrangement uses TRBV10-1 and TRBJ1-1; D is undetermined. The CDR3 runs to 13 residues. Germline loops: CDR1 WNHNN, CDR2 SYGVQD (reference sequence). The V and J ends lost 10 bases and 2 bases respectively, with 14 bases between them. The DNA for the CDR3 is TGCGCCACCGCGCGAAACCGTAACACTGAAGCTTTCTTT. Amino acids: CATARNRNTEAFF.

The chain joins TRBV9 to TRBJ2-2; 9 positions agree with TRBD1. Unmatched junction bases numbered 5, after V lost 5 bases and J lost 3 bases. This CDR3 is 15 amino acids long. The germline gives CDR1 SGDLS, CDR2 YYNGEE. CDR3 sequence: CASRTGTGHTGELFF. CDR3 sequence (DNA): TGTGCCAGCAGGACCGGGACAGGGCACACCGGGGAGCTGTTTTTT.

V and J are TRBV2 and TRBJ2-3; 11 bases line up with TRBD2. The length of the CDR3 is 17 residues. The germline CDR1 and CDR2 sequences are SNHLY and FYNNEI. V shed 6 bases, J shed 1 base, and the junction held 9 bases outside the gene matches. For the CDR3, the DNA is TGTGCCAGCAGCCGACCTTTGACTAGCGGGGGCACAGATACGCAGTATTTT. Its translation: CASSRPLTSGGTDTQYF.

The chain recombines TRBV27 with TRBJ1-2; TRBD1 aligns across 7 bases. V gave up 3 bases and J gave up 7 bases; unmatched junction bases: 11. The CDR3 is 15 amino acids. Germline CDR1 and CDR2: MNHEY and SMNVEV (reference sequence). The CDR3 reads CASSFLDRVAGGYTF. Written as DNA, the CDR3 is TGTGCCAGCAGTTTCCTTGACAGGGTGGCGGGTGGCTACACCTTC.

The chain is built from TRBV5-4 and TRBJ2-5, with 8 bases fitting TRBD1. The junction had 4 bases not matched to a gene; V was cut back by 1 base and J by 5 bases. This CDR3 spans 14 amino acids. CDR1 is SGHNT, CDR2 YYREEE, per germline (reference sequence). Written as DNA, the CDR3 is TGTGCCAGCAGCTTGCAGGGGGCTGAGGAGACCCAGTACTTC. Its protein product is CASSLQGAEETQYF.

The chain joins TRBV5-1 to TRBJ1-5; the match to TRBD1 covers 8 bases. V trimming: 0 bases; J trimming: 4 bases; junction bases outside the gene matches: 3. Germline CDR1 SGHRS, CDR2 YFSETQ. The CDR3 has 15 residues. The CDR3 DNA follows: TGCGCCAGCAGCTTGGAGGGACAGGAAAATCAGCCCCAGCATTTT. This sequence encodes CASSLEGQENQPQHF.

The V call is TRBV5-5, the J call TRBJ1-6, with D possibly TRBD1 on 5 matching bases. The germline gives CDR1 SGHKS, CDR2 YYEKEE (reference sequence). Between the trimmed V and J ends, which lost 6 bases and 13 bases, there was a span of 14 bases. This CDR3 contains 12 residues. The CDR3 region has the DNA TGTGCCAGCACCGTACAGGCAGGGCCCCTCCACTTT. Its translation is CASTVQAGPLHF. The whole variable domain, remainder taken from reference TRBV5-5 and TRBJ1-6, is DAGVTQSPTHLIKTRGQQVTLRCSPISGHKSVSWYQQVLGQGPQFIFQYYEKEERGRGNFPDRFSARQFPNYSSELNVNALLLGDSALYLCASTVQAGPLHFGNGTRLTVT.

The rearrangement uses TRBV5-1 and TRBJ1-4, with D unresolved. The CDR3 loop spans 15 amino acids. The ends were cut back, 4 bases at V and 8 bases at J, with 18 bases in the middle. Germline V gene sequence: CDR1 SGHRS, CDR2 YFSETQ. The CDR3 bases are TGCGCCAGCAGCGACGGGTCTCACCTGATGGAAAAACTGTTTTTT. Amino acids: CASSDGSHLMEKLFF.

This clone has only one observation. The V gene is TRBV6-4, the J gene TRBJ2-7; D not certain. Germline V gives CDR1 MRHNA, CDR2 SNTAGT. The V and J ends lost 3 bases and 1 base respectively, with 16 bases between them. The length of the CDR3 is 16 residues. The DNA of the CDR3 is TGTGCCAGCAGTGAAACCGACAAGTGCCAATCCTACGAGCAGTACGTC. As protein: CASSETDKCQSYEQYV.

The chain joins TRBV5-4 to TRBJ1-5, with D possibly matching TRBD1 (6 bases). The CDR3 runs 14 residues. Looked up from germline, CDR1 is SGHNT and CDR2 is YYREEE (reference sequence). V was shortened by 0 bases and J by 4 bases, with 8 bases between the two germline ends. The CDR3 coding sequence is TGTGCCAGCAGCTTGGGGGGGACAAATCAGCCCCAGCATTTT. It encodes CASSLGGTNQPQHF.

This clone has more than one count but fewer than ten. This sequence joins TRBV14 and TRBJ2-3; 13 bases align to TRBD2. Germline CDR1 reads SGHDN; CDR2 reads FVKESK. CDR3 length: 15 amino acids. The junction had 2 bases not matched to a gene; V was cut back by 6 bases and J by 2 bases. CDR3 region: CASSGLAGVTDTQYF. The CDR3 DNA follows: TGTGCCAGCAGTGGACTAGCGGGGGTCACAGATACGCAGTATTTT.

The CDR3 coding sequence is TGTGCCAGCAGTTACCCACTGGGGACAGTGATGAACACTGAAGCTTTCTTT. It yields the protein CASSYPLGTVMNTEAFF. The rearrangement uses TRBV6-2 or TRBV6-3 and TRBJ1-1, with 7 bases lining up with TRBD1. CDR1 is MNHEY, CDR2 SVGEGT, per germline. The CDR3 consists of 17 residues. J lost 0 bases, V lost 2 bases, and 9 bases had no gene match.

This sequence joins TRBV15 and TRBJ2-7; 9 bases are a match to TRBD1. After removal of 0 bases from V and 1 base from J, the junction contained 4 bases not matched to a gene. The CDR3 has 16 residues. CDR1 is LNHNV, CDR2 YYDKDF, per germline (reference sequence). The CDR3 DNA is TGTGCCACCAGCAGAGATTGGGGGACAGGGTCCTACGAGCAGTACTTC. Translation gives CATSRDWGTGSYEQYF.

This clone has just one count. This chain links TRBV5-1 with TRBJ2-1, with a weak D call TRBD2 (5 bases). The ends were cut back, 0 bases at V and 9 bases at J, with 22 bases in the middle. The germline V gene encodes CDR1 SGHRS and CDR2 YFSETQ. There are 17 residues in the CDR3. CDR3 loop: CASSLESWELRAGEQFF. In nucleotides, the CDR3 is TGCGCCAGCAGCTTGGAAAGTTGGGAACTTCGGGCGGGTGAGCAGTTCTTC.

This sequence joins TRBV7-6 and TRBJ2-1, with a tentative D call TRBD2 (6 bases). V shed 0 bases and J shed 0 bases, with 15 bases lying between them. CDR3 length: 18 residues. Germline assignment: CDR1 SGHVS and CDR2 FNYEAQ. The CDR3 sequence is CASSLAAVEGSSYNEQFF. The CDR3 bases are TGTGCCAGCAGCTTAGCGGCGGTGGAGGGGAGCTCCTACAATGAGCAGTTCTTC.

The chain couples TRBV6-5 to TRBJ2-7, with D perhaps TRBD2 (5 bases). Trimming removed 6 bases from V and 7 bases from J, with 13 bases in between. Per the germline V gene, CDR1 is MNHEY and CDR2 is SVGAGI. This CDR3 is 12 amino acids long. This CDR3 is CASSRTGGEQYV. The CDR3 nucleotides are TGTGCCAGCAGCAGGACTGGCGGGGAGCAGTACGTC.

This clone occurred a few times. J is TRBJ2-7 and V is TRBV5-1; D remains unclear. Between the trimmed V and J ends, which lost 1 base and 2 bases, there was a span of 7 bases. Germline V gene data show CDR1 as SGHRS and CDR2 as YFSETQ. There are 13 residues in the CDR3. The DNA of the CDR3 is TGCGCCAGCAGCTTGCCTTTTACCTACGAGCAGTACTTC. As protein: CASSLPFTYEQYF.

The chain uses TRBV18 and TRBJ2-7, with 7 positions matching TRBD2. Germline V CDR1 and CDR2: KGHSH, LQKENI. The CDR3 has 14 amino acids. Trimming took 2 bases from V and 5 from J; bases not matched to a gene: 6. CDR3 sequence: CASSPYSREDEQYF. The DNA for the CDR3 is TGTGCCAGCTCACCATATTCCCGGGAGGACGAGCAGTACTTC.

As DNA, the CDR3 is TGTGCCAGCAATAATCCTTCTAGCGGGAACACCGGGGAGCTGTTTTTT. It translates to CASNNPSSGNTGELFF. V gene TRBV2 combines with J gene TRBJ2-2, with TRBD2 identical over 7 bases. The germline CDR1 and CDR2 sequences are SNHLY and FYNNEI. CDR3 length: 16 amino acids. The junction had 9 bases not matched to a gene; V was cut back by 7 bases and J by 1 base.

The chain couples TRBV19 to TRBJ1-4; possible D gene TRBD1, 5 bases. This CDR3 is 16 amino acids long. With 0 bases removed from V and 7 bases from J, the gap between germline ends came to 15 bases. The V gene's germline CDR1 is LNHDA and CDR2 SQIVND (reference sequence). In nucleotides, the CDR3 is TGTGCCAGTAGTATAGATCGCAGGGTTACGACTGAAAAACTGTTTTTT. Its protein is CASSIDRRVTTEKLFF.

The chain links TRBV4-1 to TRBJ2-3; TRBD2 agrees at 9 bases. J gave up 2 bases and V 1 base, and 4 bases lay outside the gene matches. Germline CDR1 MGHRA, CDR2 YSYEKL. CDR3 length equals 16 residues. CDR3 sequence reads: CASSQVASGATDTQYF. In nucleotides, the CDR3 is TGCGCCAGCAGCCAAGTTGCTAGCGGGGCCACAGATACGCAGTATTTT.

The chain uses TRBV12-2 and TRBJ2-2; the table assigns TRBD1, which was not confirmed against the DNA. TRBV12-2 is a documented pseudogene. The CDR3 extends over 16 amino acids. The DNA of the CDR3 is TGTGCAAGTCGCTTTGGCAGGGGGCGCGGCACCGGGGAGCTGTTTTTT. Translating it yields CASRFGRGRGTGELFF.

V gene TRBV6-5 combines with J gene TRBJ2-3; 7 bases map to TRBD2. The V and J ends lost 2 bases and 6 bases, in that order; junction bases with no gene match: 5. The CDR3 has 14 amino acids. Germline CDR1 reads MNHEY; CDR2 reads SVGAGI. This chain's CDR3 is CASSYPQAGDTQYF. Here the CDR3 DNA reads TGTGCCAGCAGTTACCCGCAAGCGGGGGATACGCAGTATTTT.